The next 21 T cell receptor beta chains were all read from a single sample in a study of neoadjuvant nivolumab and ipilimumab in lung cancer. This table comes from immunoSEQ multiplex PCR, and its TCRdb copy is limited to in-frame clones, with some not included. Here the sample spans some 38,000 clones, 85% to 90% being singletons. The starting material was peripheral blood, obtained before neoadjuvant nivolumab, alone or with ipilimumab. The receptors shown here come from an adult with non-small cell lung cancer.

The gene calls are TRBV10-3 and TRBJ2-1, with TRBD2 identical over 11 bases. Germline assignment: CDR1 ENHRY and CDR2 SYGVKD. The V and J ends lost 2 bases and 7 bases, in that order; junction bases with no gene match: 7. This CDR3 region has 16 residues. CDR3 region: CAISEPSSGRTNEQFF. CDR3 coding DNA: TGTGCCATCAGTGAGCCTTCTAGCGGGAGGACGAATGAGCAGTTCTTC.

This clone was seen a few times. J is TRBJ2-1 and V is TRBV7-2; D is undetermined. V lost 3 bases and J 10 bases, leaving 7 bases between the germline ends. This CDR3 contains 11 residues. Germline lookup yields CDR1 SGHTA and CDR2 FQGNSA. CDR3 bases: TGTGCCAGCAGCTTTGGGCCAGAGCAGTTCTTC. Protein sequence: CASSFGPEQFF.

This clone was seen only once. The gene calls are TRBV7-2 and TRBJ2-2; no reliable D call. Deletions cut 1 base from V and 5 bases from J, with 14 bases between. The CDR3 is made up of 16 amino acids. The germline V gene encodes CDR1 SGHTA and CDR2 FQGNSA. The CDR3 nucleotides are TGTGCCAGCAGCTTAGGGGTGGTGGAACCAACCGGGGAGCTGTTTTTT. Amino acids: CASSLGVVEPTGELFF. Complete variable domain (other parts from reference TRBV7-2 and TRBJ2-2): GAGVSQSPSNKVTEKGKDVELRCDPISGHTALYWYRQSLGQGLEFLIYFQGNSAPDKSGLPSDRFSAERTGGSVSTLTIQRTQQEDSAVYLCASSLGVVEPTGELFFGEGSRLTVL.

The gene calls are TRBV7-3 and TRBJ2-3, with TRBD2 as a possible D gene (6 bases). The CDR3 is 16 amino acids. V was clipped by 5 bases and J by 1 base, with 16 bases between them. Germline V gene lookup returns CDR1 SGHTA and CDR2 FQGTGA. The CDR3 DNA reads TGTGCCAGCAGCCCGGGGCGGGGAACCGGCACAGATACGCAGTATTTT. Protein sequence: CASSPGRGTGTDTQYF.

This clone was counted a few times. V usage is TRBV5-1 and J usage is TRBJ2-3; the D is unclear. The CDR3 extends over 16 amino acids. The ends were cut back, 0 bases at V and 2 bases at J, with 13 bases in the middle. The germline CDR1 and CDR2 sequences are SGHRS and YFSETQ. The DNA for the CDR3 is TGCGCCAGCAGCTTGGTGTCTGACAAGAACACAGATACGCAGTATTTT. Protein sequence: CASSLVSDKNTDTQYF.

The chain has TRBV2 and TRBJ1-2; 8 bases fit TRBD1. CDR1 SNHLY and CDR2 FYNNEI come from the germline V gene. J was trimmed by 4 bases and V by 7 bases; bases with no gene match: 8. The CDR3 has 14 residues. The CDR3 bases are TGTGCCAGCACCACGAACAGGGGGATCTATGGCTACACCTTC. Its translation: CASTTNRGIYGYTF.

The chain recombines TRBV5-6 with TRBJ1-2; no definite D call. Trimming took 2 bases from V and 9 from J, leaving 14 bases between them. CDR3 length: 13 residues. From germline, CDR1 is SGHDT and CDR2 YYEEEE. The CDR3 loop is CASSFAGSGSYTF. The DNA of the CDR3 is TGTGCCAGCAGCTTCGCGGGAAGCGGGAGCTACACCTTC. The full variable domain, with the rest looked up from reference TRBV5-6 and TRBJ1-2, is DAGVTQSPTHLIKTRGQQVTLRCSPKSGHDTVSWYQQALGQGPQFIFQYYEEEERQRGNFPDRFSGHQFPNYSSELNVNALLLGDSALYLCASSFAGSGSYTFGSGTRLTVV.

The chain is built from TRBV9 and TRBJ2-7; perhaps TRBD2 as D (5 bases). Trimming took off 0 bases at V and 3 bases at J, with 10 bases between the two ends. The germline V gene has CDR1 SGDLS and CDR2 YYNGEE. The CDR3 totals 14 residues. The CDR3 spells CASSVGGSGYEQYF. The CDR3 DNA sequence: TGTGCCAGCAGCGTAGGTGGGAGCGGCTACGAGCAGTACTTC.

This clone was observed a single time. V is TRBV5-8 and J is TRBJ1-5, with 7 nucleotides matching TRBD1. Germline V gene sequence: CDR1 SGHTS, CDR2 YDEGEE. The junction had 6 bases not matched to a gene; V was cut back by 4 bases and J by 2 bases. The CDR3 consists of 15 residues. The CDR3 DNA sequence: TGTGCCAGCAGCCAGACAGGGAACGGCAATCAGCCCCAGCATTTT. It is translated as CASSQTGNGNQPQHF.

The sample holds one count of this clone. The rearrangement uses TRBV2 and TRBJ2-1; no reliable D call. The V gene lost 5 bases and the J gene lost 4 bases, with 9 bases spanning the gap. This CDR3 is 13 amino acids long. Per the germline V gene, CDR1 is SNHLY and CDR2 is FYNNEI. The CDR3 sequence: CASSSDLYNEQFF. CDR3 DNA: TGTGCCAGCAGTTCTGACTTGTACAATGAGCAGTTCTTC. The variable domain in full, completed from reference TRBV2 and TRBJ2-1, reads EPEVTQTPSHQVTQMGQEVILRCVPISNHLYFYWYRQILGQKVEFLVSFYNNEISEKSEIFDDQFSVERPDGSNFTLKIRSTKLEDSAMYFCASSSDLYNEQFFGPGTRLTVL.

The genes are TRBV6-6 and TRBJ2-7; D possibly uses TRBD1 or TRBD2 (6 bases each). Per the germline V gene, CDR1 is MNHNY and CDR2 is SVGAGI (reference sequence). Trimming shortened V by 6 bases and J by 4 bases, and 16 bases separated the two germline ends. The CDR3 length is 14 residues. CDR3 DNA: TGTGCCAGCAGCCAGATTTGGGGGGCTTACGAGCAGTACTTC. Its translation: CASSQIWGAYEQYF.

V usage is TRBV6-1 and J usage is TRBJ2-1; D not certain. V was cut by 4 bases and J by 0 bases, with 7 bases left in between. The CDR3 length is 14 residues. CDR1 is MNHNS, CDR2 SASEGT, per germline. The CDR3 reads CASSATRSYNEQFF. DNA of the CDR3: TGTGCCAGCAGTGCCACCCGCTCCTACAATGAGCAGTTCTTC.

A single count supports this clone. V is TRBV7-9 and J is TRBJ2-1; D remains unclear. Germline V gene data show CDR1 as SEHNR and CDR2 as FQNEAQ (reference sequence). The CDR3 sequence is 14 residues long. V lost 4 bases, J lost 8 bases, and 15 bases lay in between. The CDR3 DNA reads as TGTGCCAGCAGCTCAACGACTTCACCCCATGAGCAGTTCTTC. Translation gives CASSSTTSPHEQFF.

DNA of the CDR3: TGCGCCAGCAGCTTGGCGGACGGCGACGAGCAGTACTTC. As protein: CASSLADGDEQYF. J is TRBJ2-7 and V is TRBV5-1; D not certain. Between the trimmed V and J ends, which lost 0 bases and 5 bases, there was a span of 9 bases. The germline V gene has CDR1 SGHRS and CDR2 YFSETQ. This CDR3 has 13 amino acids.

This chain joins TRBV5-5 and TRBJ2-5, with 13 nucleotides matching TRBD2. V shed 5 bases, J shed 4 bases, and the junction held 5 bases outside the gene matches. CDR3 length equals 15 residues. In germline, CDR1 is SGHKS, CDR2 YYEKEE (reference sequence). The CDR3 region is CASRPGLAGPETQYF. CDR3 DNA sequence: TGTGCCAGCAGGCCGGGACTAGCGGGGCCAGAGACCCAGTACTTC. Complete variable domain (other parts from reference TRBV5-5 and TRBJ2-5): DAGVTQSPTHLIKTRGQQVTLRCSPISGHKSVSWYQQVLGQGPQFIFQYYEKEERGRGNFPDRFSARQFPNYSSELNVNALLLGDSALYLCASRPGLAGPETQYFGPGTRLLVL.

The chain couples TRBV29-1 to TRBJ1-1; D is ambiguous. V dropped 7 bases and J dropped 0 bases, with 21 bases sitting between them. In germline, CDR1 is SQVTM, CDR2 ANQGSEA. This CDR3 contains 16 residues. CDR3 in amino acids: CSGSGVPYPMNTEAFF. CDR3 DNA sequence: TGCAGCGGTTCCGGGGTACCCTATCCCATGAACACTGAAGCTTTCTTT. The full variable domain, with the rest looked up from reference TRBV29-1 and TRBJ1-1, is SAVISQKPSRDICQRGTSLTIQCQVDSQVTMMFWYRQQPGQSLTLIATANQGSEATYESGFVIDKFPISRPNLTFSTLTVSNMSPEDSSIYLCSGSGVPYPMNTEAFFGQGTRLTVV.

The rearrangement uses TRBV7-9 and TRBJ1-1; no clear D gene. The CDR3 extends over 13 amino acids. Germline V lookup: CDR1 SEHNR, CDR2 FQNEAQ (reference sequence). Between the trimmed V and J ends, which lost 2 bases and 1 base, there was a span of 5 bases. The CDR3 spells CASSLTRNTEAFF. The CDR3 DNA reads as TGTGCCAGCAGCTTAACGCGGAACACTGAAGCTTTCTTT. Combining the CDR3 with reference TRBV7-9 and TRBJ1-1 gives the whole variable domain DTGVSQNPRHKITKRGQNVTFRCDPISEHNRLYWYRQTLGQGPEFLTYFQNEAQLEKSRLLSDRFSAERPKGSFSTLEIQRTEQGDSAMYLCASSLTRNTEAFFGQGTRLTVV.

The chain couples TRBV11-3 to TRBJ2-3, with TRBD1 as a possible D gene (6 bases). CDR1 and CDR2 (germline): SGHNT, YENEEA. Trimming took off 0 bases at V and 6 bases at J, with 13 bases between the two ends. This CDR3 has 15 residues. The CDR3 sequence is CASSLDGQPGDTQYF. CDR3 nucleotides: TGTGCCAGCAGCTTAGACGGACAGCCTGGGGATACGCAGTATTTT.

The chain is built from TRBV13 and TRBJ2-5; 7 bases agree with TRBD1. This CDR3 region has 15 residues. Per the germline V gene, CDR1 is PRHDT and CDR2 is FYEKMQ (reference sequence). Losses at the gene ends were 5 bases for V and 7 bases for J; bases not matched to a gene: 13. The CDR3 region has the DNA TGTGCCAGCAGCCCCCTCAGGGGGATTCCCCGGACCCAGTACTTC. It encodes CASSPLRGIPRTQYF.

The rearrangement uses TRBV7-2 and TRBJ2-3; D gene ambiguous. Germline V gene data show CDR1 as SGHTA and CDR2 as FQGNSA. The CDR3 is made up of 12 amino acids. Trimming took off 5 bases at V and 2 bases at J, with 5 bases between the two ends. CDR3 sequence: CASSTYTDTQYF. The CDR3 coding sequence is TGTGCCAGCAGCACGTACACAGATACGCAGTATTTT.

This CDR3 is CASSQGDRSYEQYF. In nucleotides, the CDR3 is TGCGCCAGCAGCCAAGGTGACCGATCCTACGAGCAGTACTTC. This chain uses TRBV4-1 with TRBJ2-7; D gene unclear. Trimming removed 1 base from V and 1 base from J, with 8 bases in between. CDR3 length: 14 residues. Germline V gene sequence: CDR1 MGHRA, CDR2 YSYEKL.